This T cell receptor (beta chain) was sequenced in a study of control samples from healthy donors and cancer patients. V was pared by 3 bases and J by 4 bases, with 4 bases between. The CDR3 is 11 amino acids. Germline assignment: CDR1 MNHNS and CDR2 SASEGT. Sequenced by immunoSEQ multiplex PCR; TCRdb stores in-frame clones only, minus some. The profile shows about 140,000 clones, about 88% of them singletons. The chain links TRBV6-1 to TRBJ2-7; D gene unclear. This sequence was found in a woman under 40 in good health. Sequences were obtained from blood. In nucleotides, the CDR3 is TGTGCCAGCAGTGAGGGTTACGAGCAGTACTTC. Protein sequence: CASSEGYEQYF.